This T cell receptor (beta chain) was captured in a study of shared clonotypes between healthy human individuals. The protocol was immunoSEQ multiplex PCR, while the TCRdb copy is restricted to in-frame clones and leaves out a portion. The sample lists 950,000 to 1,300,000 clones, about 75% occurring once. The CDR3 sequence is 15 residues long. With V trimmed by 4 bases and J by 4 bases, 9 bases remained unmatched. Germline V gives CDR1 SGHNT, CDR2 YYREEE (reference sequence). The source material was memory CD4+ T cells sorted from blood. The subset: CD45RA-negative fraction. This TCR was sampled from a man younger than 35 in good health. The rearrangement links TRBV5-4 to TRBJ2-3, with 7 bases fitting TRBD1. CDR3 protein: CASSPRGRLADTQYF. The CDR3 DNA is TGTGCCAGCAGCCCGAGGGGGCGCTTGGCAGATACGCAGTATTTT.